Each of the 5 T cell receptor beta chains below was sequenced from the same sample in a study of T-cell reconstitution after alpha-beta-depleted transplantation in children (dated by TCRdb to about 2016). Library generation was performed with PCR. Sequenced using an Illumina HiSeq 2500. Molecular barcoding was employed in the preparation of TCR libraries, with unique molecular identifiers being used to normalize TCRbeta repertoire quantification. TCRdb's own reprocessing of the public reads used fastp at Q25 and MiXCR and kept productive beta chains. Each CDR3 protein appears once, grouped with its most common genes and DNA. Present in this sample are hundreds of thousands of distinct CDR3 sequences, over 10% of which were seen just once. 0.79% of the sample goes to the ten largest clones. In light of the paper, this sample's treatment or condition label describes: allogeneic hematopoietic cell transplantation with graft depleted of TCRalphabeta T cells and CD19 B cells.

The sequences come from PBMCs, collected before TCRalphabeta/CD19-depleted stem cell transplant. The receptors shown here come from a girl aged 2 to 10 with congenital amegakaryocytic thrombocytopenia, due to receive a stem cell transplant.

This clonotype was seen only a few times. The chain employs TRBV14 and TRBJ2-7; maybe TRBD1 (5 bases). Germline V gene data show CDR1 as SGHDN and CDR2 as FVKESK. V lost 0 bases, J lost 9 bases, and 15 bases lay in between. The CDR3 extends over 14 amino acids. The CDR3 here is CASSQEGPMERQYF. For the CDR3, the DNA is TGTGCCAGCAGCCAAGAGGGGCCTATGGAGCGGCAGTACTTC.

This clonotype appeared many times. CDR3 bases: TGTGCCACCGACAGGGCGAGCACAGATACGCAGTATTTT. This gives the protein CATDRASTDTQYF. This rearrangement joins TRBV12-3 or TRBV12-4 to TRBJ2-3; TRBD1 matches 7 bases. Trimming cost V 10 bases and J 0 bases; bases outside gene matches: 4. The CDR3 runs 13 residues.

This clonotype was recorded a few times. V usage is TRBV5-1 and J usage is TRBJ1-6; no definite D call. Trimming stripped 3 bases from V and 10 bases from J, with 14 bases between. The CDR3 loop spans 14 amino acids. Per germline, CDR1 SGHRS and CDR2 YFSETQ. The chain's CDR3 is CASSWATLDSPLHF. CDR3 DNA: TGCGCCAGCAGCTGGGCCACCCTGGACTCACCCCTCCACTTT.

In DNA, the CDR3 is TGCGCCAGCAGCTTGGGGTTGGGGACTACCACCTACGAGCAGTACTTC. Its translation is CASSLGLGTTTYEQYF. This chain joins TRBV5-1 and TRBJ2-7; 7 bases match TRBD2. The V gene end was trimmed by 0 bases and the J gene end by 2 bases; junction bases not matched to a gene: 8. CDR3 size: 16 residues. Germline V gene data show CDR1 as SGHRS and CDR2 as YFSETQ. The full variable domain, in which reference TRBV5-1 and TRBJ2-7 provide the parts outside the CDR3, is KAGVTQTPRYLIKTRGQQVTLSCSPISGHRSVSWYQQTPGQGLQFLFEYFSETQRNKGNFPGRFSGRQFSNSRSEMNVSTLELGDSALYLCASSLGLGTTTYEQYFGPGTRLTVT.

This clonotype was seen at least ten times. The genes are TRBV5-1 and TRBJ2-1, with TRBD2 matching over 7 bases. V lost 6 bases and J lost 4; bases outside the gene matches: 7. Germline CDR1 SGHRS, CDR2 YFSETQ. The CDR3 spans 14 residues. CDR3 region: CASKKRETYNEQFF. The CDR3 DNA reads as TGCGCCAGCAAAAAGCGGGAAACATACAATGAGCAGTTCTTC.